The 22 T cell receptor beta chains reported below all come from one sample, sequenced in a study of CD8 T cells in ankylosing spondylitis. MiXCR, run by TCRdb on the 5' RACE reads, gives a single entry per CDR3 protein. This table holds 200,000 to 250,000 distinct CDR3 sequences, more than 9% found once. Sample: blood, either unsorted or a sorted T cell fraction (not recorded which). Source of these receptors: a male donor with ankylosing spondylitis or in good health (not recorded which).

CDR3 coding DNA: TGTGCCAGCAGCTTGAGCATTAGCTCCTACGAGCAGTACTTC. This gives the protein CASSLSISSYEQYF. The chain links TRBV5-5 to TRBJ2-7; the D is unclear. The CDR3 loop spans 14 amino acids. V lost 1 base and J 0 bases, leaving 8 bases between the germline ends. Per the germline V gene, CDR1 is SGHKS and CDR2 is YYEKEE (reference sequence).

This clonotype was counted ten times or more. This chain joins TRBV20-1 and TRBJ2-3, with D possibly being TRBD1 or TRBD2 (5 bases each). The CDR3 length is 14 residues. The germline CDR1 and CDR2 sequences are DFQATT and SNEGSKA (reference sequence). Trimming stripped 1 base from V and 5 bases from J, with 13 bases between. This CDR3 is CSARAGLAGDTQYF. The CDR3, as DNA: TGCAGTGCTAGAGCAGGGCTAGCCGGAGATACGCAGTATTTT.

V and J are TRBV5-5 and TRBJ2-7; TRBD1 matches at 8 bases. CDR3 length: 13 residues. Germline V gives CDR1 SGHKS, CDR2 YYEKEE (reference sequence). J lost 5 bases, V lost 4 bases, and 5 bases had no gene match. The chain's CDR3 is CASSPDRGHEQYF. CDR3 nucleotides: TGTGCCAGCAGCCCCGACAGGGGTCACGAGCAGTACTTC.

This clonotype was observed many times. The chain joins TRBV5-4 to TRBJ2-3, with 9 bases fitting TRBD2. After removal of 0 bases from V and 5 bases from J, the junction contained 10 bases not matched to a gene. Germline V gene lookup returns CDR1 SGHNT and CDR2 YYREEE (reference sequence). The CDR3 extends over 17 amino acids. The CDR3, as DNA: TGTGCCAGCAGCTTGGCCCGGGTAGCGGGGGTAATAGATACGCAGTATTTT. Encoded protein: CASSLARVAGVIDTQYF.

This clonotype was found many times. CDR3 protein: CASSIDYRRQGVKTEAFF. DNA for the CDR3: TGTGCCAGTAGTATAGATTATAGGAGGCAGGGCGTAAAAACTGAAGCTTTCTTT. The V gene is TRBV19, the J gene TRBJ1-1; possibly TRBD1 for D (5 bases). The germline gives CDR1 LNHDA, CDR2 SQIVND (reference sequence). This CDR3 has 18 amino acids. Trimming removed 0 bases at V and 5 bases at J, with 22 bases between.

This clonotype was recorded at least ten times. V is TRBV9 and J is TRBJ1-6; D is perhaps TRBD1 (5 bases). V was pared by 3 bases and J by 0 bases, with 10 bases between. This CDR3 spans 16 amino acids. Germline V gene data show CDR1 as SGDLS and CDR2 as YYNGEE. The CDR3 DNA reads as TGTGCCAGCAGCGCCCTACAGGACTCCTATAATTCACCCCTCCACTTT. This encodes CASSALQDSYNSPLHF.

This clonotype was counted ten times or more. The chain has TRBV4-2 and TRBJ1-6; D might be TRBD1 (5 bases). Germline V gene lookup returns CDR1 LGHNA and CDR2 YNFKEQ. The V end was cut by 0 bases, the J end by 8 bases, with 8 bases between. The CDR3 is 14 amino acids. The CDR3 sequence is CASSQDLGDSPLHF. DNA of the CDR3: TGTGCCAGCAGCCAAGATCTAGGGGATTCACCCCTCCACTTT.

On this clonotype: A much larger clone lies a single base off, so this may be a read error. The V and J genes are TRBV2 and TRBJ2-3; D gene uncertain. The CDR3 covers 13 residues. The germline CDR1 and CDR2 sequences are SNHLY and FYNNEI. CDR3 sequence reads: CTSSARNTDTQYF. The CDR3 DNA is TGTACCAGCAGTGCCAGGAACACAGATACGCAGTATTTT.

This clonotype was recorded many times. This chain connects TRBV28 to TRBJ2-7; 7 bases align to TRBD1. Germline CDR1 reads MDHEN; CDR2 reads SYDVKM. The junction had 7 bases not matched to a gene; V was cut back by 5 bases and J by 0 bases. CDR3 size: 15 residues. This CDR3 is CASSRPTGRSYEQYF. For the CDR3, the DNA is TGTGCCAGCAGTCGACCGACAGGGCGCTCCTACGAGCAGTACTTC. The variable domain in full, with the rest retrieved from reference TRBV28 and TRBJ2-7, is DVKVTQSSRYLVKRTGEKVFLECVQDMDHENMFWYRQDPGLGLRLIYFSYDVKMKEKGDIPEGYSVSREKKERFSLILESASTNQTSMYLCASSRPTGRSYEQYFGPGTRLTVT.

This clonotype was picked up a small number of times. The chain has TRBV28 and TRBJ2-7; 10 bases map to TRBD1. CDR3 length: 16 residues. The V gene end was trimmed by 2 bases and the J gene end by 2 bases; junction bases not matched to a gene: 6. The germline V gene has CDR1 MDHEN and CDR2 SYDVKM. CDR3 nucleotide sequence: TGTGCCAGCAGTTTAGTGTTTGGACAGGGGGCCTACGAGCAGTACTTC. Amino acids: CASSLVFGQGAYEQYF.

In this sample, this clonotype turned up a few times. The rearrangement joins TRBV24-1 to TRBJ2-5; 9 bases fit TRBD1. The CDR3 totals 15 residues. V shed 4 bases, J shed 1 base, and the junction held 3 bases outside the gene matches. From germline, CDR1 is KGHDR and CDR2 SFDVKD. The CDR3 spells CATSEETGGQETQYF. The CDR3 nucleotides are TGTGCCACCAGTGAAGAGACAGGGGGCCAAGAGACCCAGTACTTC.

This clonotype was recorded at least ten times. The DNA of the CDR3 is TGTGCCAGCAGCTTACTCCCCGGGAGCTCCTACAATGAGCAGTTCTTC. It codes for CASSLLPGSSYNEQFF. The V gene is TRBV7-9, the J gene TRBJ2-1; D may be TRBD2 (6 bases). Germline lookup yields CDR1 SEHNR and CDR2 FQNEAQ (reference sequence). Trimming left V 2 bases short and J 0 bases short, with 11 bases between. The CDR3 is 16 residues long.

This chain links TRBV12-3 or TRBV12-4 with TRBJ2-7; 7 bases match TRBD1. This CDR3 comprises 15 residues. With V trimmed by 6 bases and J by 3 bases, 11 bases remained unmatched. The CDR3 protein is CASSLSRQGYYEQYF. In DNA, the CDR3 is TGTGCCAGCAGCTTATCGAGACAGGGTTACTACGAGCAGTACTTC.

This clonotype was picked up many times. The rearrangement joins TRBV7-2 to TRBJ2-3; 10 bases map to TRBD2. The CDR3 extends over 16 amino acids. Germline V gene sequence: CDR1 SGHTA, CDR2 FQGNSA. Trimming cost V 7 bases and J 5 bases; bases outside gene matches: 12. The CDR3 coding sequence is TGTGCCAGCATCACTGCTAGCGGGGGACCCCGAGATACGCAGTATTTT. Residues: CASITASGGPRDTQYF.

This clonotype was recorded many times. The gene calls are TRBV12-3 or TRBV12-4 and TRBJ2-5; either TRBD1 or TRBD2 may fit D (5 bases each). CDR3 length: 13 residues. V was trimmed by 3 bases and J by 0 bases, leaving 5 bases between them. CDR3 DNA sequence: TGTGCCAGCAGTTTGGGACACCAAGAGACCCAGTACTTC. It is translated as CASSLGHQETQYF.

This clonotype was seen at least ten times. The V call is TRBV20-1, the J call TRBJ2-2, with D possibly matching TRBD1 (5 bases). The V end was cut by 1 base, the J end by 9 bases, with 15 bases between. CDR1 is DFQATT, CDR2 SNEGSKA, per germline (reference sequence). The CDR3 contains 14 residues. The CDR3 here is CSARAPQGFRELFF. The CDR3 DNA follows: TGCAGTGCTAGAGCCCCCCAGGGCTTTCGGGAGCTGTTTTTT.

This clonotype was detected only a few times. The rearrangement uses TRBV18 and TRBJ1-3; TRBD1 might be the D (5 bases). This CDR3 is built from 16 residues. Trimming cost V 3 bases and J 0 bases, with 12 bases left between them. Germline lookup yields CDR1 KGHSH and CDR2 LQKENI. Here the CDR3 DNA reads TGTGCCAGCTCACCGGCCCTGGGGGACTCTGGAAACACCATATATTTT. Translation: CASSPALGDSGNTIYF.

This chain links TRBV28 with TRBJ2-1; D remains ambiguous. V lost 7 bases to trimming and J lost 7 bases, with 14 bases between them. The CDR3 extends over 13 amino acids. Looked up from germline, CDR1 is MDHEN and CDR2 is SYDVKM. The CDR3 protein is CASIRQDGNEQFF. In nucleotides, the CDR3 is TGTGCCAGCATCCGGCAGGACGGAAATGAGCAGTTCTTC.

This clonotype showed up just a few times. The CDR3 DNA is TGCGCCAGCAGCCCAAGACAGGGTTCTACCTACGAGCAGTACTTC. Translation gives CASSPRQGSTYEQYF. This chain joins TRBV5-1 and TRBJ2-7, with TRBD1 matching 7 bases. This CDR3 spans 15 amino acids. CDR1 SGHRS and CDR2 YFSETQ come from the germline V gene. Losses at the gene ends were 4 bases for V and 2 bases for J; bases not matched to a gene: 9.

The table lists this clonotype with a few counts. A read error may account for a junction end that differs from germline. CDR3 residues: CVSSLEGTGGYGYTF. CDR3 DNA: TGTGTCAGCAGCTTGGAAGGGACAGGCGGATATGGCTACACCTTC. The V and J genes are TRBV5-6 and TRBJ1-2, with 8 bases fitting TRBD1. From germline, CDR1 is SGHDT and CDR2 YYEEEE. The CDR3 spans 15 residues.

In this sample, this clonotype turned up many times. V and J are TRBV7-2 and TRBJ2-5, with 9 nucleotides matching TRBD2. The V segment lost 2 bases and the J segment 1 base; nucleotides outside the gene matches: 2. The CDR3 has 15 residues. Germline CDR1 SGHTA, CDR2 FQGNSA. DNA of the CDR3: TGTGCCAGCAGCTTACAGCGGGGGGTCCAAGAGACCCAGTACTTC. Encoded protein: CASSLQRGVQETQYF. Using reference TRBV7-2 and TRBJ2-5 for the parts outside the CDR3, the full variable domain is GAGVSQSPSNKVTEKGKDVELRCDPISGHTALYWYRQSLGQGLEFLIYFQGNSAPDKSGLPSDRFSAERTGGSVSTLTIQRTQQEDSAVYLCASSLQRGVQETQYFGPGTRLLVL.

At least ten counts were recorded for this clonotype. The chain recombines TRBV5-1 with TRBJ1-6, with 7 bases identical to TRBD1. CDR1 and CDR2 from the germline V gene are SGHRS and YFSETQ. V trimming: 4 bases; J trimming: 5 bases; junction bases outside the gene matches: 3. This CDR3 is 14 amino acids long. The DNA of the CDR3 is TGCGCCAGCAGCAGGGGGCCGGATAATTCACCCCTCCACTTT. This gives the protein CASSRGPDNSPLHF.